The rows below give T cell receptor beta chains drawn from one sample of a study of T cells after posttransplantation cyclophosphamide. Libraries were prepared by immunoSEQ multiplex PCR; TCRdb keeps only in-frame clonotypes and omits some of them. This sample carries about 18,000 clones, approximately 81% of them seen once, and the ten largest clones take 28%. Sequenced here: PBMCs, sampled after allogeneic stem cell transplant with calcineurin inhibitor and methotrexate. The origin of the receptors is a female patient aged 18-30 years who received an allogeneic stem cell transplant from an unrelated donor, was CMV-positive, and had acute and chronic GVHD. A share of the T cells may be of graft donor origin. CDR3s include the opening cysteine and the closing phenylalanine or tryptophan. The D gene is left open where the match is weak. Clone size is shown for a subset of rows, as once, few, many or a class of expanded clone.

NA | TRBJ1-1 | NA | TRBV9 | TGTGCCAGCAGCGTGGGGGGGCGTTATGGATCGAACACTGAAGCTTTCTTT | CASSVGGRYGSNTEAFF
NA | TRBJ2-1 | NA | TRBV27 | TGTGCCAGCAGTTTATCTGAGTACAATGAGCAGTTCTTC | CASSLSEYNEQFF
TRBD2 | TRBJ2-3 | NA | TRBV5-1 | TGCGCCAGCAGCTTGGGGCAGGCCAGCGGGAAGGCAGATACGCAGTATTTT | CASSLGQASGKADTQYF
NA | TRBJ1-2 | NA | TRBV14 | TGTGCCAGCAGCCAAGATGCGCAGGGATATGGCTACACCTTC | CASSQDAQGYGYTF
NA | TRBJ1-2 | NA | TRBV10-1 | TGCGCCAGCAGTGACCCAGGGGCCGAAGAGGATGGCTACACCTTC | CASSDPGAEEDGYTF
NA | TRBJ2-7 | once | TRBV27 | TGTGCCAGCAGTTCACGGTACTCCTACGAGCAGTACTTC | CASSSRYSYEQYF
TRBD1 | TRBJ1-1 | NA | TRBV14 | TGTGCCAGCAGCCCCAGACAGGGGAGGGTCACTGAAGCTTTCTTT | CASSPRQGRVTEAFF
TRBD1 | TRBJ2-7 | few | TRBV7-9 | TGTGCCAGCAGCGGGGCGACAGGGAGCTACGAGCAGTACTTC | CASSGATGSYEQYF
TRBD1 | TRBJ1-1 | NA | TRBV29-1 | TGCAGCGCGAGGGGACAGGGAAGATTTGAGGGCACTGAAGCTTTCTTT | CSARGQGRFEGTEAFF
NA | TRBJ1-2 | NA | TRBV5-4 | TGTGCCAGCAGCTTGATTCGGGGGGTAGTCCCGTGGGGTGGCTACACCTTC | CASSLIRGVVPWGGYTF
TRBD1 | TRBJ1-5 | once | TRBV15 | TGTGCCACCAGCAGAGATAGGACAGGGGGAAATCAGCCCCAGCATTTT | CATSRDRTGGNQPQHF
NA | TRBJ2-7 | once | TRBV4-2 | TGTGCCAGCAGCCATCGACTAGACTTCTACGAGCAGTACTTC | CASSHRLDFYEQYF
TRBD1 | TRBJ2-7 | NA | TRBV9 | TGTGCCAGCAGCGCCGGGACAGGGACCTACGAGCAGTACTTC | CASSAGTGTYEQYF
TRBD1 | TRBJ1-5 | NA | TRBV28 | TGTGCCAGCAGTTTAAGAGGGGGCGGTCAGCCCCAGCATTTT | CASSLRGGGQPQHF
NA | TRBJ2-7 | NA | TRBV6-4 | TGTGCCAGCAGTGAATGGCGAGGGGGCTCCTACGAGCAGTACTTC | CASSEWRGGSYEQYF
NA | TRBJ1-2 | NA | TRBV19 | TGTGCCAGTAGTATTCTCAACGCTGACACTGGCTACACCTTC | CASSILNADTGYTF
NA | TRBJ2-7 | NA | TRBV30 | TGTGCCTGGAGTAGGCGGACTCCACCCTACGAGCAGTACTTC | CAWSRRTPPYEQYF
TRBD2 | TRBJ2-2 | NA | TRBV15 | TGTGCCACCAGCAGAGCCTCCGGACTAGCGGGAGCCACCGGGGAGCTGTTTTTT | CATSRASGLAGATGELFF
NA | TRBJ2-7 | NA | TRBV20-1 | TGCAGTGCTAGAGACGAGTACGAGCAGTACTTC | CSARDEYEQYF
TRBD2 | TRBJ2-3 | NA | TRBV5-1 | TGCGCCAGCAGCGCGAGTACTAGCGGGAGTCGAGATACGCAGTATTTT | CASSASTSGSRDTQYF
TRBD2 | TRBJ2-3 | NA | TRBV7-6 | TGTGCCAGCAGCTTAGCGCAGCGGGAGCCAGATACGCAGTATTTT | CASSLAQREPDTQYF
TRBD2 | TRBJ2-7 | once | TRBV25-1 | TGTGCCAGCACCCCCACTAGCGGGAGTGGGAGCGAGCAGTACTTC | CASTPTSGSGSEQYF
TRBD2 | TRBJ2-1 | NA | TRBV7-8 | TGTGCTAGTAGCGGGAGGCCCCAGGATGAGCAGTTCTTC | CASSGRPQDEQFF
NA | TRBJ1-1 | NA | TRBV4-1 | TGCGCCAGCAGCCTGTCAGGGGACACTGAAGCTTTCTTT | CASSLSGDTEAFF
NA | TRBJ1-4 | once | TRBV6-7 | TGTGCCAGCAGCGATCGGGGGAGCGTTAATGAAAAACTGTTTTTT | CASSDRGSVNEKLFF
NA | TRBJ2-7 | NA | TRBV7-4 | TGTGCCAGCAGCGGAGAAGGGAATAGCGTACAATTCTCCTCCTACGAGCAGTACTTC | CASSGEGNSVQFSSYEQYF
NA | TRBJ2-5 | NA | TRBV6-5 | TGTGCCAGCAGTGCAGCGATTTGGTCGGAGACCCAGTACTTC | CASSAAIWSETQYF
TRBD1 | TRBJ1-2 | NA | TRBV27 | TGTGCCAGCAGTCTTCGCCGAACCGGGACAGTCTATGGCTACACCTTC | CASSLRRTGTVYGYTF
NA | TRBJ2-5 | NA | TRBV11-2 | TGTGCCAGCAGCCCCGGGGTGCAGGAGACCCAGTACTTC | CASSPGVQETQYF
NA | TRBJ2-1 | NA | TRBV5-6 | TGTGCCAGCAGCCTGGGGGAGAGGGAGCAGTTCTTC | CASSLGEREQFF
NA | TRBJ2-7 | NA | TRBV27 | TGTGCCAGCAGCCAAGGCGCGGGATCCTACGAGCAGTACTTC | CASSQGAGSYEQYF
TRBD1 | TRBJ2-7 | NA | TRBV14 | TGTGCCAGCAGCCAAGGGGACAGGGGGCTCTACGAGCAGTACTTC | CASSQGDRGLYEQYF
TRBD1 | TRBJ2-5 | NA | TRBV11-2 | TGTGCCAGCAGCAATTACCGGACAGGGCGTCCAGAGACCCAGTACTTC | CASSNYRTGRPETQYF
NA | TRBJ2-7 | medium-sized | TRBV19 | TGTGCCAGTAGTTTGACAGTTAACTCCTACGAGCAGTACTTC | CASSLTVNSYEQYF
NA | TRBJ2-7 | NA | TRBV6-5 | TGTGCCAGCAGTTACTCTAGAGGGCCCGTCTTCTACGAGCAGTACTTC | CASSYSRGPVFYEQYF
NA | TRBJ1-5 | NA | TRBV19 | TGTGCCAGTAGCACCCCCATGACAGGACGCAATCAGCCCCAGCATTTT | CASSTPMTGRNQPQHF
TRBD1 | TRBJ2-5 | NA | TRBV29-1 | TGCAGCGTTGAAGACGCCAGGGGGCGGCAAGAGACCCAGTACTTC | CSVEDARGRQETQYF
NA | TRBJ2-7 | NA | TRBV4-1 | TGCGCCAGCAGCCCCCAGCTCGGGTACGAGCAGTACTTC | CASSPQLGYEQYF
NA | TRBJ2-5 | NA | TRBV30 | TGTGCCTGGAGGCTCGGAGAGACCCAGTACTTC | CAWRLGETQYF
NA | TRBJ2-3 | NA | TRBV7-9 | TGTGCCAGCAGCCTGGCGGCTACAGGATTGGTACAAGATACGCAGTATTTT | CASSLAATGLVQDTQYF
NA | TRBJ1-1 | few | TRBV10-1 | TGCGCCAGCTCCGCGGCTATGAACACTGAAGCTTTCTTT | CASSAAMNTEAFF
NA | TRBJ2-5 | NA | TRBV19 | TGTGCCAGTAGGGGAGGAGAGGAGACCCAGTACTTC | CASRGGEETQYF
NA | TRBJ2-5 | NA | TRBV14 | TGTGCCAGCAGCCAAGATCCAGGGGTTAACTTCCAAGAGACCCAGTACTTC | CASSQDPGVNFQETQYF
TRBD1 | TRBJ2-1 | NA | TRBV10-3 | TGTGCCATCAGAAAGGAGACAGGGGGCTTCAATGAGCAGTTCTTC | CAIRKETGGFNEQFF
NA | TRBJ2-7 | NA | TRBV25-1 | TGTGCCAGCAGTGAATGGCTCACGGGACTCGAAGTGAACGAGCAGTACTTC | CASSEWLTGLEVNEQYF
TRBD1 | TRBJ2-3 | NA | TRBV10-3 | TGTGCCATCAATCGACAGGGGCCCCGTGGCACAGATACGCAGTATTTT | CAINRQGPRGTDTQYF